This TCR beta chain was observed in a study of control samples from healthy donors and cancer patients. The CDR3 consists of 12 residues. V was pared by 8 bases and J by 4 bases, with 11 bases between. Germline V gene data show CDR1 as MNHEY and CDR2 as SVGAGI. Profiling relied on immunoSEQ multiplex PCR, and the TCRdb table lists in-frame clones only, not all of them. The sample lists 170,000 or so clones, 90% seen once, with over 1.1% in the top ten. The sample comprised blood. This TCR was sampled from a woman aged 45-59 years in good health. This chain connects TRBV6-5 to TRBJ1-1, with D unresolved. The CDR3 nucleotides read TGTGCCAGCGGGGTAGGGAGCACTGAAGCTTTCTTT. Its protein is CASGVGSTEAFF.